The next 31 T cell receptor beta chains were all read from a single sample in a study of T cell repertoires in cytomegalovirus infection. A single record per CDR3 protein comes from TCRdb applying MiXCR to the reads. In the table there are under 100,000 distinct CDR3 sequences, 3.7% of which are singletons. Source material: PBMCs. The receptors originated from a human donor in good health (CMV status not recorded). Some clones in this sample may be carry-over from other donors' samples.

This clonotype has a count of ten or more. This sequence joins TRBV6-1 and TRBJ1-6, with D uncertain. Trimming removed 3 bases at V and 7 bases at J, with 13 bases between. This CDR3 contains 15 residues. Germline V gives CDR1 MNHNS, CDR2 SASEGT. DNA of the CDR3: TGTGCCAGCAGTGATAACATTATGGCCAATTCACCCCTCCACTTT. Residues: CASSDNIMANSPLHF.

Many counts were recorded for this clonotype. This sequence joins TRBV6-1 and TRBJ2-7, with a possible D match to TRBD2 (6 bases). Looked up from germline, CDR1 is MNHNS and CDR2 is SASEGT. The CDR3 extends over 11 amino acids. V was shortened by 3 bases and J by 7 bases, with 7 bases between the two germline ends. CDR3 sequence (DNA): TGTGCCAGCAGTGACGGGACTGAGCAGTACTTC. Translation: CASSDGTEQYF.

The chain links TRBV18 to TRBJ1-5, with D unresolved. CDR3 length equals 13 residues. Germline V lookup: CDR1 KGHSH, CDR2 LQKENI. V gave up 3 bases and J gave up 5 bases, with 8 bases separating them. CDR3 region: CASSPGSDQPQHF. The CDR3 DNA reads TGTGCCAGCTCACCCGGGTCGGATCAGCCCCAGCATTTT.

This clonotype was recorded only once. V usage is TRBV4-1 and J usage is TRBJ2-1; 8 positions agree with TRBD2. Per germline, CDR1 MGHRA and CDR2 YSYEKL. The CDR3 loop spans 17 amino acids. V dropped 1 base and J dropped 6; count of bases not matched to a gene: 11. CDR3 in amino acids: CASSQARGLAVPNEQFF. DNA for the CDR3: TGCGCCAGCAGCCAAGCGCGAGGACTAGCCGTGCCCAATGAGCAGTTCTTC.

This clonotype was detected many times. This chain joins TRBV2 and TRBJ2-7, with D uncertain. Trimming shortened V by 1 base and J by 4 bases, and 5 bases separated the two germline ends. CDR1 and CDR2 from the germline V gene are SNHLY and FYNNEI. The length of the CDR3 is 12 residues. CDR3 bases: TGTGCCAGCAGTGAAGGAATATACGAGCAGTACTTC. It encodes CASSEGIYEQYF.

This clonotype was counted ten times or more. The chain couples TRBV7-2 to TRBJ2-7, with a weak D call TRBD2 (5 bases). Trimming shortened V by 5 bases and J by 2 bases, and 16 bases separated the two germline ends. The CDR3 covers 15 residues. CDR1 is SGHTA and CDR2 is FQGNSA in the germline V gene. CDR3 DNA sequence: TGTGCCAGCAGCCCCTCCTGGAGGATACCCTACGAGCAGTACTTC. As protein: CASSPSWRIPYEQYF.

This clonotype was counted at least ten times. V and J are TRBV27 and TRBJ2-5, with D perhaps being TRBD1 or TRBD2 (5 bases each). Germline V gives CDR1 MNHEY, CDR2 SMNVEV (reference sequence). V was clipped by 10 bases and J by 1 base, with 22 bases between them. There are 16 residues in the CDR3. For the CDR3, the DNA is TGTGCCACCCACTCCCTAGATACGGGGCTCCAAGAGACCCAGTACTTC. This gives the protein CATHSLDTGLQETQYF.

This clonotype was counted many times. The gene calls are TRBV7-8 and TRBJ2-1, with D hard to call. The germline CDR1 and CDR2 sequences are SGHVS and FQNEAQ. The ends were cut back, 1 base at V and 4 bases at J, with 5 bases in the middle. The length of the CDR3 is 13 residues. The DNA of the CDR3 is TGTGCCAGCAGCTTAGGGCAGTACAATGAGCAGTTCTTC. This gives the protein CASSLGQYNEQFF.

This clonotype was counted at least ten times. V usage is TRBV7-8 and J usage is TRBJ2-2; the D gene is possibly TRBD2 (6 bases). Germline V gene data show CDR1 as SGHVS and CDR2 as FQNEAQ. V gave up 0 bases and J gave up 2 bases, with 7 bases separating them. This CDR3 has 15 residues. CDR3 DNA sequence: TGTGCCAGCAGCTTAGCGGGACTCAACACCGGGGAGCTGTTTTTT. Its translation is CASSLAGLNTGELFF.

This clonotype has at least ten counts. The genes are TRBV6-1 and TRBJ1-1; D call uncertain. CDR3 length: 13 residues. Germline V gives CDR1 MNHNS, CDR2 SASEGT. The V end lost 6 bases, the J end lost 6 bases, and 14 bases lay between the germline ends. The CDR3 DNA sequence: TGTGCCAGCAGAGACTCAAGGTTGCCTGAAGCTTTCTTT. Its protein is CASRDSRLPEAFF.

There are many counts of this clonotype. The CDR3 DNA is TGTGCCAGCAGCTCTCGAGGGCAGACAGATACGCAGTATTTT. Translated, it gives CASSSRGQTDTQYF. The chain links TRBV11-1 to TRBJ2-3; possibly TRBD2 for D (5 bases). Germline lookup yields CDR1 SGHAT and CDR2 FQDESV (reference sequence). V lost 4 bases and J 3 bases, leaving 11 bases between the germline ends. CDR3 length: 14 amino acids.

In its sample, this clonotype was seen many times. This rearrangement joins TRBV4-3 to TRBJ1-1; D is perhaps TRBD1 (5 bases). With 0 bases removed from V and 11 bases from J, the gap between germline ends came to 13 bases. Germline CDR1 and CDR2: LGHNA and YSLEER. This CDR3 region has 13 residues. The CDR3 DNA reads TGCGCCAGCAGCCAAGAAGCCGGGGGACGGGCTTTCTTT. Amino acid sequence: CASSQEAGGRAFF.

V is TRBV7-8 and J is TRBJ2-7; D may be TRBD2 (6 bases). The CDR3 is 14 residues long. The V gene lost 1 base and the J gene lost 7 bases, with 14 bases spanning the gap. Germline CDR1 is SGHVS and CDR2 is FQNEAQ. The DNA for the CDR3 is TGTGCCAGCAGCTTAGTGCAGGGACTGGCAGAGCAGTACTTC. Translating gives CASSLVQGLAEQYF.

Regarding this clonotype: Since the CDR3 does not end with the conserved phenylalanine or tryptophan, this likely comes from a read error. Because the CDR3's place on the DNA is in doubt, the DNA is left out and the CDR3 is given as listed by TCRdb. V gene TRBV7-9 combines with J gene TRBJ1-1. The CDR3 contains 13 residues when both ends are counted. Germline-derived CDR1 and CDR2 are SEHNR and FQNEAQ (reference sequence). The CDR3 loop reads CASSLSVDTEAGC.

This clonotype was picked up many times. The chain uses TRBV3-1 and TRBJ2-7, with D perhaps matching TRBD1 (5 bases). Germline CDR1 is LGHDT and CDR2 is YNNKEL (reference sequence). This CDR3 is 14 amino acids long. Trimming stripped 3 bases from V and 6 bases from J, with 15 bases between. The CDR3 bases are TGTGCCAGCAGCCAGGCCAGGGTTGGTGTCGAGCAGTACTTC. This codes for CASSQARVGVEQYF.

This clonotype was counted many times. This chain uses TRBV18 with TRBJ2-7, with 8 nucleotides matching TRBD1. The CDR3 has 15 amino acids. Germline CDR1 KGHSH, CDR2 LQKENI. J lost 5 bases, V lost 1 base, and 7 bases had no gene match. The CDR3 loop reads CASSPRDRSLHEQYF. For the CDR3, the DNA is TGTGCCAGCTCACCACGGGACAGGTCTTTGCACGAGCAGTACTTC.

This clonotype appeared many times. The chain uses TRBV6-1 and TRBJ2-1, with TRBD2 identical over 12 bases. This CDR3 has 13 residues. Germline values: CDR1 MNHNS, CDR2 SASEGT. Losses at the gene ends were 8 bases for V and 7 bases for J; bases not matched to a gene: 3. In nucleotides, the CDR3 is TGTGCCAGCTCTAGCGGGGGGGCGAATGAGCAGTTCTTC. It yields the protein CASSSGGANEQFF.

This clonotype was detected ten times or more. This chain uses TRBV7-9 with TRBJ1-2, with 7 bases aligning to TRBD1. Germline CDR1 is SEHNR and CDR2 is FQNEAQ (reference sequence). The CDR3 is made up of 17 amino acids. Losses at the gene ends were 1 base for V and 7 bases for J; bases not matched to a gene: 15. The CDR3 DNA is TGTGCCAGCAGCTTAGAAGTCATTTACAGGGGAGTCGGTGGCTACACCTTC. Translated, it gives CASSLEVIYRGVGGYTF.

This clonotype showed up many times. The chain combines TRBV10-3 with TRBJ2-5; D is uncertain. There are 15 residues in the CDR3. Trimming removed 3 bases at V and 1 base at J, with 12 bases between. Germline CDR1 reads ENHRY; CDR2 reads SYGVKD. CDR3 bases: TGTGCCATCAGTGAAGGGCAGCCCTCCCAAGAGACCCAGTACTTC. Translated, it gives CAISEGQPSQETQYF.

This clonotype was counted many times. A read error may account for a junction end that differs from germline. V gene TRBV7-8 combines with J gene TRBJ1-5; TRBD1 matches at 11 bases. The CDR3 sequence is 16 residues long. The V gene's germline CDR1 is SGHVS and CDR2 FQNEAQ. The CDR3 bases are TGTGCCAGCAGCTCACACCGGACAGGGGGCAAGCAGCCCCAGCATTTT. Translating it yields CASSSHRTGGKQPQHF.

This clonotype was observed many times. J is TRBJ2-7 and V is TRBV7-2, with D possibly TRBD1 on 5 matching bases. Germline V gene lookup returns CDR1 SGHTA and CDR2 FQGNSA. The CDR3 runs 14 residues. Trimming pared 6 bases from V and 1 base from J, leaving 13 bases between. The DNA for the CDR3 is TGTGCCAGCAGACCCCACAGGTTATCCTACGAGCAGTACTTC. It encodes CASRPHRLSYEQYF.

There are many counts of this clonotype. The chain carries TRBV6-6 and TRBJ2-3; the match to TRBD2 covers 11 bases. Trimming cost V 0 bases and J 6 bases; bases outside gene matches: 8. Germline-derived CDR1 and CDR2 are MNHNY and SVGAGI (reference sequence). This CDR3 is built from 17 residues. The CDR3 loop reads CASSYSSSGGAADTQYF. The DNA for the CDR3 is TGTGCCAGCAGTTACTCGAGTAGCGGGGGGGCTGCGGATACGCAGTATTTT.

This clonotype was found many times. V gene TRBV11-1 combines with J gene TRBJ2-1, with a possible D match to TRBD1 (6 bases). The ends were cut back, 5 bases at V and 6 bases at J, with 17 bases in the middle. Looked up from germline, CDR1 is SGHAT and CDR2 is FQDESV (reference sequence). The CDR3 loop spans 15 amino acids. Here the CDR3 reads CASSAQQGGPNEQFF. CDR3 DNA sequence: TGTGCCAGCAGCGCCCAACAGGGTGGTCCCAATGAGCAGTTCTTC.

This clonotype was detected many times. The chain links TRBV23-1 to TRBJ2-3; TRBD1 might be the D (6 bases). TRBV23-1 is known as an ORF, though its function is uncertain. This CDR3 comprises 17 residues. V lost 3 bases and J lost 2, with 18 bases in between. The CDR3 DNA reads as TGCGCCAGCAGTCAGCCCGGGACACCCCGAACCACAGATACGCAGTATTTT. As protein: CASSQPGTPRTTDTQYF.

This clonotype was recorded at least ten times. V and J are TRBV6-2 or TRBV6-3 and TRBJ2-5; the match to TRBD2 covers 8 bases. This CDR3 spans 16 amino acids. V dropped 2 bases and J dropped 2; count of bases not matched to a gene: 7. The germline V gene encodes CDR1 MNHEY and CDR2 SVGEGT. The chain's CDR3 is CASSYPIGTRQETQYF. The CDR3 DNA follows: TGTGCCAGCAGTTACCCGATCGGGACTAGACAAGAGACCCAGTACTTC.

This clonotype was recorded only once. The chain combines TRBV4-1 with TRBJ2-2; D tentatively fits TRBD1 or TRBD2 (5 bases each). The length of the CDR3 is 16 residues. Per germline, CDR1 MGHRA and CDR2 YSYEKL. V was pared by 3 bases and J by 1 base, with 12 bases between. The CDR3 protein is CASSHETGRNTGELFF. CDR3 coding DNA: TGCGCCAGCAGCCACGAAACGGGACGGAACACCGGGGAGCTGTTTTTT.

At least ten counts were recorded for this clonotype. The chain joins TRBV12-3 or TRBV12-4 to TRBJ1-5; D might be TRBD1 (6 bases). CDR3 size: 12 residues. Trimming took off 7 bases at V and 6 bases at J, with 10 bases between the two ends. CDR3 sequence reads: CASNTQGQPQHF. DNA of the CDR3: TGTGCCAGCAACACACAGGGTCAGCCCCAGCATTTT.

This clonotype showed up many times. V is TRBV9 and J is TRBJ2-2; no reliable D call. With 0 bases removed from V and 4 bases from J, the gap between germline ends came to 4 bases. Germline CDR1 SGDLS, CDR2 YYNGEE. This CDR3 region has 13 residues. The CDR3 reads CASSVGLTGELFF. The CDR3 DNA sequence: TGTGCCAGCAGCGTAGGTCTCACCGGGGAGCTGTTTTTT. The full variable domain, its missing parts supplied by reference TRBV9 and TRBJ2-2, is DSGVTQTPKHLITATGQRVTLRCSPRSGDLSVYWYQQSLDQGLQFLIQYYNGEERAKGNILERFSAQQFPDLHSELNLSSLELGDSALYFCASSVGLTGELFFGEGSRLTVL.

This clonotype has at least ten counts. J is TRBJ1-1 and V is TRBV7-2; 7 positions agree with TRBD1. This CDR3 has 14 residues. Trimming cost V 6 bases and J 3 bases; bases outside gene matches: 7. CDR1 and CDR2 (germline): SGHTA, FQGNSA. The CDR3 region has the DNA TGTGCCAGCAGTCGACAGGGTCGGGACACTGAAGCTTTCTTT. Its translation: CASSRQGRDTEAFF.

The table lists this clonotype with many counts. V and J are TRBV4-2 and TRBJ2-1, with 11 bases fitting TRBD2. V shed 6 bases and J 4 bases; nucleotides not matched to a gene: 8. The CDR3 totals 16 residues. Germline CDR1 and CDR2: LGHNA and YNFKEQ. CDR3 region: CASRTSGVPTYNEQFF. In nucleotides, the CDR3 is TGTGCCAGCAGGACTAGCGGGGTTCCCACATACAATGAGCAGTTCTTC.

This clonotype was seen ten or more times. The chain uses TRBV5-1 and TRBJ2-1; 10 nucleotides agree with TRBD1. CDR3 length equals 16 residues. V dropped 3 bases and J dropped 8; count of bases not matched to a gene: 11. Germline CDR1 is SGHRS and CDR2 is YFSETQ. As DNA, the CDR3 is TGCGCCAGCAGCTCTCTCCGGGACAGGGGTCGGCATGAGCAGTTCTTC. Translation gives CASSSLRDRGRHEQFF.